The 29 T cell receptor beta chains listed next were all sequenced from one sample in a study of CXCR4 blockade with PD-1 therapy in pancreatic cancer. Produced via immunoSEQ multiplex PCR; TCRdb's table is partial and in-frame only. The sample records some 3,300 clones, around 46% being singletons. The specimen was tumor tissue. Receptor source: a human donor with pancreatic ductal adenocarcinoma.

The V gene is TRBV19, the J gene TRBJ1-2; TRBD1 matches 7 bases. J was trimmed by 5 bases and V by 2 bases; bases with no gene match: 8. The CDR3 contains 15 residues. Germline assignment: CDR1 LNHDA and CDR2 SQIVND (reference sequence). CDR3: CASSITSGGTYGYTF. Here the CDR3 DNA reads TGTGCCAGTAGTATAACCTCAGGGGGGACGTATGGCTACACCTTC.

This sequence joins TRBV18 and TRBJ1-5, with 7 bases fitting TRBD1. The CDR3 is 13 residues long. J gave up 9 bases and V 3 bases, and 5 bases lay outside the gene matches. Per the germline V gene, CDR1 is KGHSH and CDR2 is LQKENI. The CDR3 DNA reads as TGTGCCAGCTCACCGACAGGGCAGCGGCCCCAGCATTTT. Translation gives CASSPTGQRPQHF.

V usage is TRBV19 and J usage is TRBJ2-1, with 13 bases lining up with TRBD2. CDR1 and CDR2 from the germline V gene are LNHDA and SQIVND (reference sequence). V lost 5 bases, J lost 8 bases, and 6 bases stayed unmatched. This CDR3 has 15 amino acids. For the CDR3, the DNA is TGTGCCAGTAGTCGGACTAGCGGGAGTTGGGATGAGCAGTTCTTC. Its protein product is CASSRTSGSWDEQFF.

This clone was observed a handful of times. The chain has TRBV10-3 and TRBJ2-2; TRBD2 agrees at 12 bases. Looked up from germline, CDR1 is ENHRY and CDR2 is SYGVKD. V trimming: 10 bases; J trimming: 7 bases; junction bases outside the gene matches: 7. The CDR3 spans 14 residues. CDR3 amino acids: CASRLAGVVGELFF. CDR3 bases: TGTGCCAGTAGACTAGCGGGAGTCGTCGGGGAGCTGTTTTTT.

On this clone: A read error may produce the germline difference seen at one junction end. The chain uses TRBV6-8 and TRBJ2-5; 11 positions match TRBD2. The CDR3 runs 16 residues. CDR1 is MNHGY and CDR2 is SAAAGT in the germline V gene. DNA of the CDR3: TGTGCCAGCAGTTACGGGACTAGCGGCCCCCCCGAGACTCAGTACTTC. Translating gives CASSYGTSGPPETQYF.

This clone was seen more than once but under ten times. This chain joins TRBV30 and TRBJ2-7; D is unresolved. CDR3 length equals 13 residues. Germline V gives CDR1 GTSNPN, CDR2 SVGIG (reference sequence). V lost 0 bases, J lost 5 bases, and 11 bases lay in between. For the CDR3, the DNA is TGTGCCTGGAGTGTACTCAGTCTACACGAGCAGTACTTC. Translating gives CAWSVLSLHEQYF.

The rearrangement links TRBV28 to TRBJ2-1, with 11 bases identical to TRBD2. Trimming removed 0 bases from V and 6 bases from J; junction bases left unmatched: 4. The CDR3 consists of 16 residues. Germline V gene lookup returns CDR1 MDHEN and CDR2 SYDVKM. The CDR3 sequence is CASSLWASGRFNEQFF. DNA of the CDR3: TGTGCCAGCAGTTTATGGGCTAGCGGGAGGTTCAATGAGCAGTTCTTC.

The V call is TRBV18, the J call TRBJ2-7; D possibly matches TRBD1 or TRBD2 (7 bases each). The germline gives CDR1 KGHSH, CDR2 LQKENI. Trimming took 0 bases from V and 3 from J, leaving 24 bases between them. The CDR3 is made up of 19 amino acids. The CDR3 region is CASSPPGGATGDHLYEQYF. CDR3 sequence (DNA): TGTGCCAGCTCACCACCGGGGGGGGCCACAGGGGACCATCTCTACGAGCAGTACTTC.

There are a few counts of this clone. The V gene is TRBV6-7, the J gene TRBJ2-3; TRBD2 is a possible D gene (5 bases). TRBV6-7 is an open reading frame, and its role is uncertain. Trimming stripped 6 bases from V and 7 bases from J, with 14 bases between. There are 13 residues in the CDR3. The CDR3 coding sequence is TGTGCCAGCAGGCCAGGAGGAAGTTATACGCAGTATTTT. Its translation: CASRPGGSYTQYF.

The gene calls are TRBV5-1 and TRBJ2-7; the D gene is possibly TRBD2 (6 bases). The V end lost 0 bases, the J end lost 0 bases, and 16 bases lay between the germline ends. Per germline, CDR1 SGHRS and CDR2 YFSETQ. This CDR3 is 17 amino acids long. The CDR3 is CASSLVRGGTSSYEQYF. The CDR3, as DNA: TGCGCCAGCAGCTTGGTGCGGGGTGGGACCTCCTCCTACGAGCAGTACTTC.

This chain connects TRBV6-8 to TRBJ1-4; D possibly corresponds to TRBD1 (6 bases). The CDR3 covers 15 residues. V was pared by 5 bases and J by 3 bases, with 13 bases between. In germline, CDR1 is MNHGY, CDR2 SAAAGT. CDR3 sequence reads: CASSEGQGPNEKLFF. The DNA for the CDR3 is TGTGCCAGCAGTGAGGGCCAGGGGCCTAATGAAAAACTGTTTTTT.

V gene TRBV18 combines with J gene TRBJ2-7; a weak D match, TRBD1 (5 bases). In germline, CDR1 is KGHSH, CDR2 LQKENI. The CDR3 runs 15 residues. V dropped 5 bases and J dropped 6 bases, with 20 bases sitting between them. DNA for the CDR3: TGTGCCAGCTCATACGGGCAGGGAAGTGGCGCCGAGCAGTACTTC. Its translation is CASSYGQGSGAEQYF.

The chain employs TRBV19 and TRBJ2-1, with TRBD1 matching over 7 bases. The CDR3 extends over 13 amino acids. Per the germline V gene, CDR1 is LNHDA and CDR2 is SQIVND (reference sequence). V lost 4 bases and J lost 6; bases outside the gene matches: 3. Here the CDR3 reads CASSTTGRNEQFF. The CDR3 coding sequence is TGTGCCAGTAGTACGACAGGGCGCAATGAGCAGTTCTTC.

V and J are TRBV15 and TRBJ1-4; no clear D. Trimming stripped 3 bases from V and 6 bases from J, with 14 bases between. The CDR3 totals 15 residues. Germline V CDR1 and CDR2: LNHNV, YYDKDF (reference sequence). The CDR3 region has the DNA TGTGCCACCAGCAGGATAGACGGAACGGATGAAAAACTGTTTTTT. It encodes CATSRIDGTDEKLFF.

This clone was seen only once. The rearrangement links TRBV10-1 to TRBJ2-3, with D tentatively TRBD1 (6 bases). The CDR3 is 14 residues long. Deletions cut 7 bases from V and 0 bases from J, with 11 bases between. Germline V gene data show CDR1 as WNHNN and CDR2 as SYGVQD (reference sequence). Written as DNA, the CDR3 is TGCGCCAGCAAAGGGGGAACTAGCACAGATACGCAGTATTTT. This translates into CASKGGTSTDTQYF.

The chain uses TRBV18 and TRBJ2-5; D ambiguous. CDR1 and CDR2 from the germline V gene are KGHSH and LQKENI. The CDR3 is made up of 12 amino acids. V lost 4 bases and J 2 bases, leaving 5 bases between the germline ends. CDR3 bases: TGTGCCAGCTCACTGGCACAAGAGACCCAGTACTTC. Amino acid sequence: CASSLAQETQYF.

This clone has a handful of counts. V gene TRBV9 combines with J gene TRBJ2-1; D not resolved. Germline CDR1 reads SGDLS; CDR2 reads YYNGEE. V was cut by 4 bases and J by 6 bases, with 20 bases left in between. The CDR3 is made up of 16 amino acids. The CDR3: CASSPHSVGLGNEQFF. The CDR3 region has the DNA TGTGCCAGCAGCCCTCACTCCGTAGGGCTCGGCAATGAGCAGTTCTTC.

The V gene is TRBV19, the J gene TRBJ2-1; D might be TRBD2 (6 bases). V shed 1 base and J shed 0 bases, with 16 bases lying between them. There are 18 residues in the CDR3. CDR1 is LNHDA and CDR2 is SQIVND in the germline V gene (reference sequence). The CDR3 protein is CASSIGPRDWSSYNEQFF. CDR3 sequence (DNA): TGTGCCAGTAGTATAGGCCCCCGGGACTGGAGCTCCTACAATGAGCAGTTCTTC.

This chain joins TRBV19 and TRBJ2-1, with D tentatively TRBD2 (6 bases). The CDR3 runs 13 residues. V shed 5 bases and J shed 9 bases, with 14 bases lying between them. Germline loops: CDR1 LNHDA, CDR2 SQIVND (reference sequence). CDR3 sequence (DNA): TGTGCCAGTAGTGGACGGGAGTGGGGTGAGCAGTTCTTC. The encoded protein is CASSGREWGEQFF.

V gene TRBV6-4 combines with J gene TRBJ1-1; TRBD1 might be the D (6 bases). The germline CDR1 and CDR2 sequences are MRHNA and SNTAGT. V lost 6 bases, J lost 0 bases, and 11 bases lay in between. The length of the CDR3 is 14 residues. CDR3 DNA sequence: TGTGCCAGCAGCTGGGACACCTTGAACACTGAAGCTTTCTTT. As protein: CASSWDTLNTEAFF.

This clone occurred a few times. The chain employs TRBV12-2 and TRBJ2-1; the table's D gene call, TRBD2, was not cross checked with the DNA. TRBV12-2 is noted as a pseudogene. The CDR3 contains 15 residues. CDR3 in DNA: TGTGCCACCGGCGTTGGGGGGAGCTCCTACAATGAGCAGTTCTTC. It specifies CATGVGGSSYNEQFF.

In this sample, this clone turned up a few times. The gene calls are TRBV6-8 and TRBJ2-5, with TRBD2 identical over 9 bases. The CDR3 has 13 amino acids. After removal of 6 bases from V and 5 bases from J, the junction contained 4 bases not matched to a gene. Germline loops: CDR1 MNHGY, CDR2 SAAAGT. For the CDR3, the DNA is TGTGCCAGCAGCCGCGGGGGGGTTGAGACCCAGTACTTC. Its protein product is CASSRGGVETQYF.

In this sample, this clone is medium-sized. The genes are TRBV9 and TRBJ1-1; TRBD1 is a possible D gene (6 bases). Trimming pared 4 bases from V and 0 bases from J, leaving 13 bases between. The germline V gene has CDR1 SGDLS and CDR2 YYNGEE. The CDR3 runs 15 residues. This chain's CDR3 is CASSMDSPMNTEAFF. The CDR3 nucleotides read TGTGCCAGCAGCATGGACAGCCCTATGAACACTGAAGCTTTCTTT.

The CDR3: CASSPTGGTGHGYTF. The CDR3, as DNA: TGTGCCAGCTCGCCGACTGGGGGGACAGGGCATGGCTACACCTTC. The V and J genes are TRBV18 and TRBJ1-2, with 9 bases aligning to TRBD1. The CDR3 consists of 15 residues. V was clipped by 6 bases and J by 6 bases; unmatched bases: 11. The germline V gene has CDR1 KGHSH and CDR2 LQKENI.

The chain is built from TRBV6-8 and TRBJ2-6, with 9 bases matching TRBD1. The length of the CDR3 is 15 residues. Trimming took 7 bases from V and 4 from J; bases not matched to a gene: 5. The germline CDR1 and CDR2 sequences are MNHGY and SAAAGT. The CDR3 loop reads CASTGDRAGANVLTF. The CDR3, as DNA: TGTGCCAGCACTGGGGACAGGGCCGGGGCCAACGTCCTGACTTTC.

In its sample, this clone was seen a few times. The genes are TRBV9 and TRBJ1-1, with unresolved D. Germline V gene data show CDR1 as SGDLS and CDR2 as YYNGEE. The length of the CDR3 is 13 residues. V lost 1 base and J lost 3, with 7 bases in between. This CDR3 reads CASSVSPHTEAFF. As DNA, the CDR3 is TGTGCCAGCAGCGTATCCCCACACACTGAAGCTTTCTTT.

This clone showed up just a few times. This sequence joins TRBV2 and TRBJ1-5; no reliable D call. Trimming stripped 3 bases from V and 6 bases from J, with 9 bases between. CDR1 and CDR2 from the germline V gene are SNHLY and FYNNEI. The CDR3 spans 13 residues. CDR3 residues: CASSEEGIQPQHF. The CDR3, as DNA: TGTGCCAGCAGTGAGGAGGGAATTCAGCCCCAGCATTTT. The entire variable domain, with the rest obtained from reference TRBV2 and TRBJ1-5, is as follows: EPEVTQTPSHQVTQMGQEVILRCVPISNHLYFYWYRQILGQKVEFLVSFYNNEISEKSEIFDDQFSVERPDGSNFTLKIRSTKLEDSAMYFCASSEEGIQPQHFGDGTRLSIL.

This clone has just a few counts. The chain uses TRBV6-8 and TRBJ2-3; 10 bases are shared with TRBD1. The CDR3 runs 14 residues. Per germline, CDR1 MNHGY and CDR2 SAAAGT. With 10 bases clipped from V and 4 bases from J, the junction kept 8 bases outside the gene matches. CDR3 sequence reads: CAIGRGTGADTQYF. The DNA of the CDR3 is TGTGCCATCGGCAGGGGGACAGGGGCAGATACGCAGTATTTT.

This clone was detected only a few times. For the CDR3, the DNA is TGCAGCGTCCCCTCGAGGTATAGGGGCTACACCTTC. This codes for CSVPSRYRGYTF. The chain carries TRBV29-1 and TRBJ1-2; D ambiguous. Germline V CDR1 and CDR2: SQVTM, ANQGSEA. The CDR3 is 12 amino acids. V shed 6 bases and J shed 8 bases, with 16 bases lying between them.